This entry concerns a single T cell receptor (beta chain). The sample is drawn from a study of T cell changes during pregnancy in multiple sclerosis. Clones were read by immunoSEQ multiplex PCR, and TCRdb kept only the in-frame ones, dropping some. The sample records 15,000 or so clones, about 86% being singletons. The CDR3 has 15 amino acids. V was shortened by 6 bases and J by 0 bases, with 12 bases between the two germline ends. Germline V gives CDR1 LNHNV, CDR2 YYDKDF (reference sequence). The clonotype was recovered from a female donor with multiple sclerosis, enrolled in a pregnancy study. The chain employs TRBV15 and TRBJ1-5; possibly TRBD1 for D (5 bases). The sequenced sample was CD8+ T cells from peripheral blood mononuclear cells, obtained in the first trimester of pregnancy. The CDR3 is CATSQGLNSNQPQHF. The CDR3, as DNA: TGTGCCACCAGTCAGGGACTAAATAGCAATCAGCCCCAGCATTTT.